This T cell receptor beta chain stems from a study of early T cells in non-severe SARS-CoV-2 infection. Across the study: Chains were not paired, and sequencing was done on bulk RNA from unsorted whole blood. Whole-study findings and limits: Clonotype matching in VDJdb favored anti-spike CD8 responses and did not capture private and CD4 specificities.

This clonotype has a count of ten or more. What it recognizes is unknown. The V gene lost 1 base and the J gene lost 1 base, with 11 bases spanning the gap. This CDR3 comprises 16 residues. Germline lookup yields CDR1 MGHRA and CDR2 YSYEKL. Individual cDNA molecules carried attached unique molecular identifiers. TCRdb ran MiXCR on the 5' RACE reads and lists one entry per CDR3 protein. This table holds 20,000 to 25,000 distinct CDR3 sequences, roughly 5% found once. The sequenced sample was whole blood. This TCR came from an adult who was a healthcare worker with PCR-confirmed SARS-CoV-2 infection or an uninfected control (not recorded which). The rearrangement uses TRBV4-1 and TRBJ2-1; tentatively, D is TRBD2 (6 bases). The CDR3 spells CASSQVGRQSYNEQFF. CDR3 in DNA: TGCGCCAGCAGCCAAGTCGGGAGACAATCCTACAATGAGCAGTTCTTC.